This TCR beta chain derives from a study of technical replicates of blood from several donors. Clones were read by immunoSEQ multiplex PCR, and TCRdb kept only the in-frame ones, dropping some. The sample has approximately 97,000 clones; approximately 96% are singletons. The CDR3 is 14 residues long. The germline V gene encodes CDR1 LNHDA and CDR2 SQIVND (reference sequence). V gave up 6 bases and J gave up 9 bases; unmatched junction bases: 11. The genes are TRBV19 and TRBJ2-1, with 7 bases lining up with TRBD2. The source of this sequence is a human donor in good health. The sample taken for sequencing was T cells isolated from PBMCs. CDR3 coding DNA: TGTGCCAGTAGGGCGGGAGTATCTTGGGGTGAGCAGTTCTTC. Amino acid sequence: CASRAGVSWGEQFF.